Here is one T cell receptor beta chain with its context. The antigen is undetermined. The sample is drawn from a study of shared clonotypes between healthy human individuals. Each replicate PCR on the sorted subsets used about 220 ng DNA (roughly 30,000 T cell genomes). TCRdb keeps only in-frame clones here, not all; method: immunoSEQ multiplex PCR. The data hold approximately 2.3 million clones, with 90% to 95% observed a single time. Healthy HIV-negative adults with no recent acute infections or vaccinations were recruited as donors. Study-level points and caveats: The sole specimen, blood, was sampled, and tissue repertoires likely differ. Shared clonotypes across all four donors exceeded non-shared ones in generation probability.

The source material was naive CD4+ T cells from PBMCs. Subset given: CD45RA+ positively selected. This TCR was sampled from a man between 18 and 29 years old in good health. Some clones in this sample may be carry-over from other donors' samples.

This CDR3 is CASSDLQATSSTDTQYF. CDR3 in DNA: TGCGCCAGCAGTGACCTACAGGCAACCTCAAGCACAGATACGCAGTATTTT. This chain uses TRBV10-1 with TRBJ2-3; D is perhaps TRBD1 (5 bases). The germline V gene has CDR1 WNHNN and CDR2 SYGVQD (reference sequence). This CDR3 is 17 amino acids long. Trimming took 3 bases from V and 0 from J, leaving 16 bases between them.